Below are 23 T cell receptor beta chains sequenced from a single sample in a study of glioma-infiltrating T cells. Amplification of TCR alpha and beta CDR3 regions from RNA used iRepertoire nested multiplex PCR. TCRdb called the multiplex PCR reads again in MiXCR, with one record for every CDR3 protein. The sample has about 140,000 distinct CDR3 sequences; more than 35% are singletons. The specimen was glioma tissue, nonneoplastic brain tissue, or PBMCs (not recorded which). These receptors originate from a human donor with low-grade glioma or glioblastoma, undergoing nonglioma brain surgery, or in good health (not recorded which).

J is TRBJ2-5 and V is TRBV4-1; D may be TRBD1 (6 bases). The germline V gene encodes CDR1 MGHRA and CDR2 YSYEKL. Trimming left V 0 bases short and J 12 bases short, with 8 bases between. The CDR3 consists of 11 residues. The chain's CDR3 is CASSQEGHKYF. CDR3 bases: TGCGCCAGCAGCCAAGAGGGACATAAGTACTTC.

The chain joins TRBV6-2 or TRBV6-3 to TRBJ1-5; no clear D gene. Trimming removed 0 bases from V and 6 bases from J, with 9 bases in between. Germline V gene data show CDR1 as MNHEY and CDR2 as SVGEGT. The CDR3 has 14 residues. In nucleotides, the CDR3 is TGTGCCAGCAGTTACTCGATTCAGAGTCAGCCCCAGCATTTT. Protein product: CASSYSIQSQPQHF.

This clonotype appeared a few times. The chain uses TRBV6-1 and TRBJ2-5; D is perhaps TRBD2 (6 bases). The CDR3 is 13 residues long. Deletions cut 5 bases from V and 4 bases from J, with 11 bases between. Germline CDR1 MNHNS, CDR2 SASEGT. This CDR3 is CASSWAGTETQYF. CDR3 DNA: TGTGCCAGCAGTTGGGCGGGAACAGAGACCCAGTACTTC.

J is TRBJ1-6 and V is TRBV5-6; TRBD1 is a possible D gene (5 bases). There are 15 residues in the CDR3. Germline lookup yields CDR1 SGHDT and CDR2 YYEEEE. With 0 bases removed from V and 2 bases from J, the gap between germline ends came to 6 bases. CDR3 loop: CASSLVGAYNSPLHF. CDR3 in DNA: TGTGCCAGCAGCTTGGTAGGGGCCTATAATTCACCCCTCCACTTT.

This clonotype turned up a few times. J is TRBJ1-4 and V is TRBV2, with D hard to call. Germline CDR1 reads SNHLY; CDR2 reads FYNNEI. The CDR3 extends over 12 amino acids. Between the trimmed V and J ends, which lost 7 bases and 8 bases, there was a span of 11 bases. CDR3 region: CASMLDAEKLFF. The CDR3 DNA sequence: TGTGCCAGCATGCTTGATGCGGAAAAACTGTTTTTT. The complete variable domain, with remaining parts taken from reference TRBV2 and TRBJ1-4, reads EPEVTQTPSHQVTQMGQEVILRCVPISNHLYFYWYRQILGQKVEFLVSFYNNEISEKSEIFDDQFSVERPDGSNFTLKIRSTKLEDSAMYFCASMLDAEKLFFGSGTQLSVL.

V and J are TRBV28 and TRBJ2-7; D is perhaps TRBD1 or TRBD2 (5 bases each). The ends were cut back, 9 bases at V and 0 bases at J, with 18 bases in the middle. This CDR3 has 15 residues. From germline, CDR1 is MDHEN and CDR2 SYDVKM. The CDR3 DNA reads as TGTGCCAGTTCTTTCGGTCCCGGGACCTCCTACGAGCAGTACTTC. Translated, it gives CASSFGPGTSYEQYF.

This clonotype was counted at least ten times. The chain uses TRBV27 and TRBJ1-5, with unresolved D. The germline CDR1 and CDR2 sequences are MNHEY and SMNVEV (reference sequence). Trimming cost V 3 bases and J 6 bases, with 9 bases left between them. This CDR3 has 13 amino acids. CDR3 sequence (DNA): TGTGCCAGCAGTTTGGATAGGGCTCAGCCCCAGCATTTT. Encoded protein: CASSLDRAQPQHF.

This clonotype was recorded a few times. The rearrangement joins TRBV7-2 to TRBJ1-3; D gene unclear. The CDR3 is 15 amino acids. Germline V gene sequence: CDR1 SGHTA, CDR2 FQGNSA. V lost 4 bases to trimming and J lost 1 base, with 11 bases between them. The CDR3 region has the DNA TGTGCCAGCAGCTCCTATGGGGAATCTGGAAACACCATATATTTT. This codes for CASSSYGESGNTIYF.

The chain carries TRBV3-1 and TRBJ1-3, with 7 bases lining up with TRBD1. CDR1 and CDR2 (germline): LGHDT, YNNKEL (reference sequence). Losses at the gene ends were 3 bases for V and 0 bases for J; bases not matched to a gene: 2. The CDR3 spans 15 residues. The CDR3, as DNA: TGTGCCAGCAGCCAGGGACAGAGCTCTGGAAACACCATATATTTT. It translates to CASSQGQSSGNTIYF.

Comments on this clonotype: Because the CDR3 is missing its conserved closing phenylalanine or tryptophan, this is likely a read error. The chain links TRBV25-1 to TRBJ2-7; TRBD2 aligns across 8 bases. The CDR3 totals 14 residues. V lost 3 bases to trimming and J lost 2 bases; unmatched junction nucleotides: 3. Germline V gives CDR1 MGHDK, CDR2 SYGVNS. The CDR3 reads CASSDTSGPYEQYL. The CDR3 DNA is TGTGCCAGCAGTGATACTAGCGGACCCTACGAGCAGTACCTC.

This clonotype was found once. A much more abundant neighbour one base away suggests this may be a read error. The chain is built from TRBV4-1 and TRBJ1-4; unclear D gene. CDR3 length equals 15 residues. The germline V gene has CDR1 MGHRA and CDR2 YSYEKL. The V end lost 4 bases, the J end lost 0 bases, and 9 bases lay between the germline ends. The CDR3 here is CASSLEGTTNEKLFF. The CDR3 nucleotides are TGCGCCAGCAGCCTCGAGGGTACAACTAATGAAAAACTGTTTTTT.

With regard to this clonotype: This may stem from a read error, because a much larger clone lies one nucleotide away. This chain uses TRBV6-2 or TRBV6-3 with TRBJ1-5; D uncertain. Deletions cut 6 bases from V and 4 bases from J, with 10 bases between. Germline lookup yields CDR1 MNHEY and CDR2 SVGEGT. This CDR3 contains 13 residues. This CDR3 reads CASRRVNNQPQHF. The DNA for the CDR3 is TGTGCCAGCAGGAGGGTCAATAATCAGCCCCAGCATTTT.

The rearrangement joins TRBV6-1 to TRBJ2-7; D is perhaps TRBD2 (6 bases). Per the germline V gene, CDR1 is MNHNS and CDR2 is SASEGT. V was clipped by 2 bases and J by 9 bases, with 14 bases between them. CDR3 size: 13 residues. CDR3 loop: CASSERVEGGQYF. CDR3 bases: TGTGCCAGCAGTGAACGGGTGGAGGGCGGGCAGTACTTC.

CDR3 DNA: TGTGCCAGCAGTCTAGCGGGAGGGGGTGTCGAGCAGTTCTTC. Amino acid sequence: CASSLAGGGVEQFF. J is TRBJ2-1 and V is TRBV27; 12 positions match TRBD2. Germline values: CDR1 MNHEY, CDR2 SMNVEV (reference sequence). Germline trimming cut 5 bases from V and 10 bases from J; bases unmatched to any gene: 6. CDR3 size: 14 residues.

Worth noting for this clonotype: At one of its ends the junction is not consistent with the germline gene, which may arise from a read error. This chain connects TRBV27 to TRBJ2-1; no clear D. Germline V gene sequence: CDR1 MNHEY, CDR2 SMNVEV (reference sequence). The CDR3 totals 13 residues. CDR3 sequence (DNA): TGTGCCACCAGTTCCCGGTCCACCGGCCGATGGGTCTTC. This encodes CATSSRSTGRWVF.

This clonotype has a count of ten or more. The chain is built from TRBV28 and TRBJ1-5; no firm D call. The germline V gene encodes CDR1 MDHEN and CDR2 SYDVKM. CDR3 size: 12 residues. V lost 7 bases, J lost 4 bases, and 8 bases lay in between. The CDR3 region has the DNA TGTGCCAGCACCCTCTTAAATCAGCCCCAGCATTTT. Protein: CASTLLNQPQHF.

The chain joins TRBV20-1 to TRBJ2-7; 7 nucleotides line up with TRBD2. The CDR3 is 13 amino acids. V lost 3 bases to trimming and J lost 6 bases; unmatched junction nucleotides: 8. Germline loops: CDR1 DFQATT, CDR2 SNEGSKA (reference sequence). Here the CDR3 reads CSASSQRGGEQYF. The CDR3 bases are TGCAGTGCTAGCTCCCAGCGGGGTGGCGAGCAGTACTTC.

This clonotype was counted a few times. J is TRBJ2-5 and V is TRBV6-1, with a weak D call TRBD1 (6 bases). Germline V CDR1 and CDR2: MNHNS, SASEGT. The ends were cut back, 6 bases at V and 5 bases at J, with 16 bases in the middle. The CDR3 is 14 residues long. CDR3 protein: CASSRRSTGETQYF. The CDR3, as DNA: TGTGCCAGCAGCCGCCGATCCACAGGGGAGACCCAGTACTTC.

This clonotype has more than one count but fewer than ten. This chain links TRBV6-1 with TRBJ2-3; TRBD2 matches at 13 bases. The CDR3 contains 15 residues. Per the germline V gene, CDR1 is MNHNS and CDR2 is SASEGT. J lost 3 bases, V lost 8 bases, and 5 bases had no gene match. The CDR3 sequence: CASSRTSGSTDTQYF. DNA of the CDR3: TGTGCCAGCTCCAGGACTAGCGGGAGTACAGATACGCAGTATTTT.

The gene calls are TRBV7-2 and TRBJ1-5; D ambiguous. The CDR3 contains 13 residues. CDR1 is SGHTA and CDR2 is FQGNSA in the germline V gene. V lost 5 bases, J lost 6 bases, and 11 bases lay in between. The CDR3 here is CASSHPPGQPQHF. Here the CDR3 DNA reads TGTGCCAGCAGCCACCCCCCGGGTCAGCCCCAGCATTTT.

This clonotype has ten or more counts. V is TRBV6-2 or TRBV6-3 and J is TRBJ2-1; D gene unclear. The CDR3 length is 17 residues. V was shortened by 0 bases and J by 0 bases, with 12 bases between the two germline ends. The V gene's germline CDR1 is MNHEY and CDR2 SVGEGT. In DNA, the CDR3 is TGTGCCAGCAGTTACTCGTTAGTCGGCTTCTCCTACAATGAGCAGTTCTTC. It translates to CASSYSLVGFSYNEQFF.

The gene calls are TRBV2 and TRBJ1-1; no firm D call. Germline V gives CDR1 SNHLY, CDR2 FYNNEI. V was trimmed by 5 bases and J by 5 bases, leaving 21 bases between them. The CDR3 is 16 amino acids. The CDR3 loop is CASSLSLALRKTEAFF. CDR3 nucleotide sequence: TGTGCCAGCAGTCTATCCTTGGCCCTACGCAAGACTGAAGCTTTCTTT.

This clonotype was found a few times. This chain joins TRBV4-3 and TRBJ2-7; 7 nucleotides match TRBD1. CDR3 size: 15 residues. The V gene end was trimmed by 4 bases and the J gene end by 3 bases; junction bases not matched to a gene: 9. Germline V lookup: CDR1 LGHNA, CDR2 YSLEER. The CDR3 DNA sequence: TGCGCCAGCAGCCTAAATCCGGGACAGAGCTACGAGCAGTACTTC. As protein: CASSLNPGQSYEQYF.